The clone carrying this T cell receptor (beta chain) appeared a few times. The antigen is undetermined. These data are taken from a study of human T cells and chemical hapten exposure. Each CDR3 protein gets one entry after TCRdb re-called the RACE reads with MiXCR. Among some 330,000 distinct CDR3 sequences listed, 5.5% were seen once. General study findings and limits: DPC sensitization produced no change in TCRs with frequency above 1 in 1000. A positive correlation with patch test score was found for PT1 expanded TCR counts. Expanded TCRs formed significantly more large CDR3 similarity clusters than controls.

Germline V gene lookup returns CDR1 LGHNA and CDR2 YSLEER. Germline trimming cut 0 bases from V and 4 bases from J; bases unmatched to any gene: 9. The CDR3 contains 18 residues. Noted time point: pre-sensitization, week 0. Treatment denoted: therapeutic diphenylcyclopropenone sensitization with weekly scalp DPC. The chain has TRBV4-3 and TRBJ2-3, with 11 bases that match TRBD2. The clonotype was recovered from a woman between 18 and 30 years old with alopecia areata. Some clones in this sample may be carry-over from other donors' samples. The starting material was whole blood, obtained in connection with sensitization to the hapten diphenylcyclopropenone (DPC). The CDR3 protein is CASSQDALSGGAADTQYF. The CDR3, as DNA: TGCGCCAGCAGCCAAGATGCCCTTAGCGGGGGGGCCGCAGATACGCAGTATTTT.